A single sample gave rise to the 2 T cell receptor beta chains below, sequenced in a study of blood T cells in healthy people across ages (dated by TCRdb to between 2015 and 2016). Libraries were made using 5' RACE. The instrument given in TCRdb is Illumina HiSeq 2500. A second PCR of 7 to 11 cycles was performed with a sample-barcoded 5' primer and a J-beta primer mix. The raw public reads went through TCRdb reprocessing: fastp at Q25, MiXCR clone calling, in-frame beta chains kept. All rows with the same CDR3 protein become a single entry with the most common DNA and genes. The sample includes about 640,000 distinct CDR3 sequences, with 58% observed a single time. About two fifths of the sample rests with the top ten. Source material: blood. Source of these receptors: a man aged 55 to 70 in good health.

The sample holds a few counts of this clonotype. V gene TRBV2 combines with J gene TRBJ2-1; D may be TRBD1 or TRBD2 (5 bases each). With 7 bases removed from V and 8 bases from J, the gap between germline ends came to 9 bases. Germline assignment: CDR1 SNHLY and CDR2 FYNNEI. CDR3 length equals 11 residues. Here the CDR3 reads CASTREYEQFF. The CDR3 region has the DNA TGTGCCAGCACCAGGGAGTATGAGCAGTTCTTC.

V gene TRBV3-1 combines with J gene TRBJ2-7, with no clear D. Germline V gives CDR1 LGHDT, CDR2 YNNKEL (reference sequence). V was shortened by 4 bases and J by 2 bases, with 12 bases between the two germline ends. The length of the CDR3 is 14 residues. CDR3 region: CASSPWTSTYEQYF. In DNA, the CDR3 is TGTGCCAGCAGCCCTTGGACCTCTACCTACGAGCAGTACTTC.